This T cell receptor (beta chain) originates from a study of T cell responses to AZD1222 COVID-19 vaccine (dated by TCRdb to about 2021). For context, the study as a whole: AZD1222 recipients whose second dose came at about 4 weeks and those whose second dose came at about 12 weeks were combined into one group, since spike-specific TCR depth and breadth did not differ between the two schedules. TCR sequencing covered roughly 230 trial participants: nearly 210 given two doses of AZD1222 and 26 given two doses of MenACWY control vaccine. Trial participants were enrolled by age into 18-55, 56-69 and 70-plus year subgroups, with roughly 150, 30 and 60 TCR-sequenced participants respectively. Overall study outcomes, separate from this receptor: Because no day 14 peak-response samples were available, the repertoires could be characterized only after the peak T cell response. Spike-specific TCR breadth and depth rose significantly after two AZD1222 doses compared with day 0 and with MenACWY recipients. In the small 56-69-year group, the increase in depth fell short of significance, most likely because of low power. CD4 TCRs associated with the vaccine covered the entire spike protein, and the dominant responses were in regions 160-218 and 743-854. Reportedly, close to half of the unique spike-specific TCRs recognized epitopes lying outside the regions that are mutated in the B.1.351 and B.1.1.7 variants. Only 5 to 7 AZD1222 recipients were SARS-CoV-2 seropositive at baseline, limiting conclusions about previously exposed vaccinees. Participants were mostly white British and included more females than males, and it was suggested by the authors that clonal diversity may have been underestimated.

Reading from cysteine to phenylalanine, the CDR3 counts 15 amino acids. The retained sequence is limited to the CDR3, 45 bases, with the frame set at the first base. The V end loses 5 bases and the J end loses 6 bases, and a stretch of 18 bases separates them. CDR1 and CDR2, looked up from the germline V gene (reference sequence), are LGHDT and YNNKEL. According to the study, the label for this sample's time point signals: baseline before first vaccination. Vaccinee samples were obtained from the UK trials COV001 and COV002, which included a single-blind randomized controlled phase 2/3 trial of AZD1222 (ChAdOx1 nCoV-19) in healthy adults. For TCRbeta chain sequencing, PBMC samples from trial participants were taken at day 0 and at day 28 after the second dose. The CDR3 regions of human TCRbeta chains were analyzed by immunosequencing. The paper's data handling went like this. TCRs in the repertoires were matched against a reference library of SARS-CoV-2-specific TCRs that had been generated with the MIRA antigen-specificity platform. Breadth was defined as the fraction of unique TCRs that were SARS-CoV-2-associated, and depth was defined as the fraction of total T cells that were SARS-CoV-2-associated. Using the MIRA data, every spike-specific TCR was mapped to the spike region that the TCR reacted to and assigned to either a CD4 or a CD8 class. Log10-transformed breadth and depth values were compared by one-way ANOVA with Sidak's multiple comparisons tests. In its TCRdb copy, this immuneACCESS table keeps in-frame sequences only and misses some clones. Where compared with another copy, unresolved V genes explain less than half of these, and the others have no known cause. The V and J calls and the clone size are those of that table, but D and trimming were determined from the DNA. This sample holds tens of thousands of clones; about 88% were observed only once. The ten largest clones represent about a tenth of the sample.

Worth noting for this clone: Its antigen target is currently unknown. Base qualities are not recorded, but no much larger clone differs from it by a single base.

Here the chain combines TRBV3-1 (or the pseudogene TRBV3-2) and TRBJ2-3, with a weak D call of TRBD2 (6 bases match). The sequence derives from an adult in good health. The source material was peripheral blood, sampled on day 0 of AZD1222 vaccination. The DNA sequence is TGTGCCAGCAGCAACTCAGCGGGCCGGGGGGATACGCAGTATTTT. It translates as CASSNSAGRGDTQYF.